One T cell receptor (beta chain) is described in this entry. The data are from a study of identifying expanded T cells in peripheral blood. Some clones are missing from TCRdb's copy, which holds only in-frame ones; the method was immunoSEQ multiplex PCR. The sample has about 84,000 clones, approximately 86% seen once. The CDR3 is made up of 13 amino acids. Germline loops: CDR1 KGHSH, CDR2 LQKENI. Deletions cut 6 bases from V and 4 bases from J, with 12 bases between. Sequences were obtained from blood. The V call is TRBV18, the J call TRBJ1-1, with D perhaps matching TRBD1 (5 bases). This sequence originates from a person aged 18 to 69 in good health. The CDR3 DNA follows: TGTGCCAGCTCGCCGCCTGGGGGCACTGAAGCTTTCTTT. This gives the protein CASSPPGGTEAFF.